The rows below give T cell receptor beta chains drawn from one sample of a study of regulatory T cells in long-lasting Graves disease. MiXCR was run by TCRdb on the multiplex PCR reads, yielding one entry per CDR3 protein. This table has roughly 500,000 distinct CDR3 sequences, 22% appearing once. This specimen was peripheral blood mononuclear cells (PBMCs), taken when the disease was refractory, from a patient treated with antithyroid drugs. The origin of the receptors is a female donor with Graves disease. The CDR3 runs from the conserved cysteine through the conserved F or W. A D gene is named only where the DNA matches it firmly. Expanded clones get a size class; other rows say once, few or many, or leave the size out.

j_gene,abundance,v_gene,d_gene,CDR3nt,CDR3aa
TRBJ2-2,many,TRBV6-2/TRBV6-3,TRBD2,TGTGCCAGCAGAAACGGACTAGCGGGAGTTAGGTCCGGGGAGCTGTTTTTT,CASRNGLAGVRSGELFF
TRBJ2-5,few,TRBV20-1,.,TGCAGTGCTCTCGGGGCTCCTGGAGGGGAGACCCAGTACTTC,CSALGAPGGETQYF
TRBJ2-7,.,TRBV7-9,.,TGTGCCAGCAGCTCCCCATGGGGGGCCTACGAGCAGTACTTC,CASSSPWGAYEQYF
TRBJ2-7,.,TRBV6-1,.,TGTGCCAGCCTCGGCGGGTCCTACGAGCAGTACTTC,CASLGGSYEQYF
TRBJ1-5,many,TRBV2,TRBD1,TGTGCCAGCAGCCTAAGGACAGGGATTCCGCCCCAGCATTTT,CASSLRTGIPPQHF
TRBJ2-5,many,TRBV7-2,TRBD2,TGTGCCAGCAGCTGGAATGCGGGAGTGGAGACCCAGTACTTC,CASSWNAGVETQYF
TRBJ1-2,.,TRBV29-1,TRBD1,TGCAGCGTTGAGGGGACAGGGTACTATGGCTACACCTTC,CSVEGTGYYGYTF
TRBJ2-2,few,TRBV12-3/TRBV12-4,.,TGTGCCAGCAGTACTAGTTCAGTCGGGACCGGGGAGCTGTTTTTT,CASSTSSVGTGELFF
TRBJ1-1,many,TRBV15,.,TGTGCCACCAGCAGATTAGGACCAAACACTGAAGCTTTCTTT,CATSRLGPNTEAFF
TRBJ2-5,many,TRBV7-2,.,TGTGCCAGCAGGATCCGGGAAGGGACCCAGTACTTC,CASRIREGTQYF
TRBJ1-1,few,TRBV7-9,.,TGTGCCAGCAGCTTAGCACAGAACACTGAAGCTTTCTTT,CASSLAQNTEAFF
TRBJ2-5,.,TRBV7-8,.,TGTGCCAGCAGCGCGCAGGGACATTTCCTTCAAGAGACCCAGTACTTC,CASSAQGHFLQETQYF
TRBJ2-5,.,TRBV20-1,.,TGCAGTGCCGGTCGAGGAGGGAAGACGGAGACCCAGTACTTC,CSAGRGGKTETQYF
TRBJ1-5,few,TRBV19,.,TGTGCCAGCAATATGGCCGCTGGGCCCCAGCATTTT,CASNMAAGPQHF
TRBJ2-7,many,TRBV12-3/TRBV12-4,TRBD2,TGTGCCACCGCCGGGACTAGCGGGAGGGTCCAACCCTACGAGCAGTACTTC,CATAGTSGRVQPYEQYF
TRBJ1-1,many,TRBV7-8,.,TGTGCCAGCAGGAATCGACTCGGCTTAAGGACTGAAGCTTTCTTT,CASRNRLGLRTEAFF
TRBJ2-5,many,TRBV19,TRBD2,TGTGCCAGTAGTGGGAGGACTAGCGGGAAGGAGACCCAGTACTTC,CASSGRTSGKETQYF
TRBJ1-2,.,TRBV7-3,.,TGTGCCAGCAGCCTCGGCTATAACTATGGCTACACCTTC,CASSLGYNYGYTF
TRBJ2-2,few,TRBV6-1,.,TGTGCCAGCACCTCGCTACGGGACACCACCGGGGAGCTGTTTTTT,CASTSLRDTTGELFF
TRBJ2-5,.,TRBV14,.,TGTGCCAGCAGCCAAGGGATCCAGACCCAGTACTTC,CASSQGIQTQYF
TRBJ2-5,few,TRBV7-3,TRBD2,TGCGCCAGCAGCCAACCTAGGACTAGCGGAGAGACCCAGTACTTC,CASSQPRTSGETQYF
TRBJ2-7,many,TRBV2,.,TGTGCCAGCGCCCGGGTCGACGAGCAGTACTTC,CASARVDEQYF
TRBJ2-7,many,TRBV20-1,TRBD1,TGCAGTGCTGCAAATTTCGGGACAGGATCTTACGAGCAGTACTTC,CSAANFGTGSYEQYF
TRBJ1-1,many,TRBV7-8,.,TGTGCCAGCAGCTTAGTTCAGCCCGAGAACACTGAAGCTTTCTTT,CASSLVQPENTEAFF
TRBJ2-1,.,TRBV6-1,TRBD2,TGTGCCAGCAGTCCTACCGGGACTAGCGGTTTCAATGAGCAGTTCTTC,CASSPTGTSGFNEQFF
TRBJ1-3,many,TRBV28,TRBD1,TGTGCCAGCGGGAGGGGGCCGCTCGCCTCTGGAAACACCATATATTTT,CASGRGPLASGNTIYF
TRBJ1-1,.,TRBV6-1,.,TGTGCCAGCCGAAACACAGGGCTCAAGAACACTGAAGCTTTCTTT,CASRNTGLKNTEAFF
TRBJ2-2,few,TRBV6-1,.,TGTGCCACAGCCCTACCCGGGGAGCTGTTTTTT,CATALPGELFF
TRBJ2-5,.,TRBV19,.,TGTGCCAGTAATCCTACCGGGGGACAAGAGACCCAGTACTTC,CASNPTGGQETQYF
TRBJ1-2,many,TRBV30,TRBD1,TGTGCCTGGTCACAGGGGACAGGGGTTGGCTACACCTTC,CAWSQGTGVGYTF
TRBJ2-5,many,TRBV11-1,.,TGTGCCAGCAGCTTAGCGGTACGCCAAGAGACCCAGTACTTC,CASSLAVRQETQYF
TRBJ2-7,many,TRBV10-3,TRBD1,TGTGCCATCAGTGATGCCGGACAGGGGTACGAGCAGTACTTC,CAISDAGQGYEQYF
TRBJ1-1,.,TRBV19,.,TGTGCCAGTAGTTCTATGACGGTGAACACTGAAGCTTTCTTT,CASSSMTVNTEAFF
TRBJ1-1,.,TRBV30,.,TGTGCCTGGAGTGTACGGGGCACAGGGCGGAACACTGAAGCTTTCTTT,CAWSVRGTGRNTEAFF
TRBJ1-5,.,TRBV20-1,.,TGCAGTGCTTTACACCGCAGCAATCAGCCCCAGCATTTT,CSALHRSNQPQHF
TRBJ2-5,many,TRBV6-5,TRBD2,TGTGCCAGCAGTTACTCGATGAGACTAGCGGGAGCGGAGACCCAGTACTTC,CASSYSMRLAGAETQYF
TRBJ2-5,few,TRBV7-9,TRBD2,TGTGCCAGCAGCTTACCTGGACTAGCGGGGGTAGAGACCCAGTACTTC,CASSLPGLAGVETQYF
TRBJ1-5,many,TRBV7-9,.,TGTGCCAGCAGCTCCGGGTCTTTCAATCAGCCCCAGCATTTT,CASSSGSFNQPQHF
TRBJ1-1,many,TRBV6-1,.,TGTGCCAGCAGCCCGCGGGGCGGGATCGGGGACACTGAAGCTTTCTTT,CASSPRGGIGDTEAFF
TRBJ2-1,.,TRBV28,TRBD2,TGTGCCAGCAGACCCTCTAGCGGTGGGGACTACAATGAGCAGTTCTTC,CASRPSSGGDYNEQFF
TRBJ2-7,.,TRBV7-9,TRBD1,TGTGCCAGCAGCCCCCGCCCCCCGGGACAGGGGGCGGGTGAGCAGTACTTC,CASSPRPPGQGAGEQYF
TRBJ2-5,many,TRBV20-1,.,TGCAGTGCTAGTCGGGGCGAGGGGGTGACCCAGTACTTC,CSASRGEGVTQYF
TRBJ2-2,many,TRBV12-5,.,TGTGCTAGTGGTTTGATAAAGGACAGCGACCGGGACACCGGGGAGCTGTTTTTT,CASGLIKDSDRDTGELFF
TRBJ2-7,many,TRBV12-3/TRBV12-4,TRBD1,TGTGCCAGCATGACAGGGGCCGTCGACGAGCAGTACTTC,CASMTGAVDEQYF
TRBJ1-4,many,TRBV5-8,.,TGTGCCAGCAGCTTCTTAGCAACTAATGAAAAACTGTTTTTT,CASSFLATNEKLFF
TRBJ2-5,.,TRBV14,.,TGTGCCAGCAGCCAAGCGGCCCTGGGCAATCGGGGAGAGACCCAGTACTTC,CASSQAALGNRGETQYF
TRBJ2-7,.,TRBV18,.,TGTGCCAGCTCACCACCCGTCAGATCCTCCTACGAGCAGTACTTC,CASSPPVRSSYEQYF
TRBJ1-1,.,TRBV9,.,TGTGCCAGCAGCGTGGGGGCGAGAACTGAAGCTTTCTTT,CASSVGARTEAFF
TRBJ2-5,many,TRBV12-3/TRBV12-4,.,TGTGCCAGCAGTCCGTTACCGGGACGGGGTCAAGAGACCCAGTACTTC,CASSPLPGRGQETQYF
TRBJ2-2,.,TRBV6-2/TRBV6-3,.,TGTGCCAGCAGAAGGGGTGGTTATAGCACCGGGGAGCTGTTTTTT,CASRRGGYSTGELFF
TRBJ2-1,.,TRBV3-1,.,TGTGCCAGCAGCCTGGCTAACCAAAATGAGCAGTTCTTC,CASSLANQNEQFF
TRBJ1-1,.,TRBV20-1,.,TGCAGTGCTAGAGCCCCCTTACAGCCGAACACTGAAGCTTTCTTT,CSARAPLQPNTEAFF
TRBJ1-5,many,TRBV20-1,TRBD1,TGCAGTGCTTACGGGACAGGGGGTAGCAATCAGCCCCAGCATTTT,CSAYGTGGSNQPQHF
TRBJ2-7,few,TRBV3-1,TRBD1,TGTGCCAGCAGCCAAGCGGACAGGGTCCCCTACGAGCAGTACTTC,CASSQADRVPYEQYF
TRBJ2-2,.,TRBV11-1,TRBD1,TGTGCCAGCAGCTTATTCGGAGGACAGGGGGTATGGACCGGGGAGCCGTTTTTT,CASSLFGGQGVWTGEPFF
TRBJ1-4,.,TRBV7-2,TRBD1,TGTGCCAGCAGCTTAGGAGGGACAGGTTATGAAAAACTGTTTTTT,CASSLGGTGYEKLFF
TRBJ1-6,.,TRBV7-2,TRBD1,TGTGCCAGCAGCCCCCCCCTGGGACAGGGAAATTCACCCCTCCACTTT,CASSPPLGQGNSPLHF
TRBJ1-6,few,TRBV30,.,TGTGCCTGGAGTCAGGGTCCCAATTCACCCCTCCACTTT,CAWSQGPNSPLHF
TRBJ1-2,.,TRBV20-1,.,TGCAGTGCTAGAGTTGGAGGCCTTAACTATGGCTACACCTTC,CSARVGGLNYGYTF
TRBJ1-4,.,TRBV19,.,TGTGCCACCGAATCACCGGGACAAATGGGAGAAAAACTGTTTTTT,CATESPGQMGEKLFF